Here is one TCR beta chain with its context. Trimming at V came to 4 bases and at J to 6 bases, leaving 5 bases not matched to a gene. Germline V gives CDR1 MDHEN, CDR2 SYDVKM. The CDR3 spans 15 residues. These data are taken from a study of T cell changes during pregnancy in multiple sclerosis. Assay used: immunoSEQ multiplex PCR; TCRdb lists only in-frame clones, some missing. The repertoire holds more than 90,000 clones, with more than 85% as singletons. V is TRBV28 and J is TRBJ1-5, with 11 bases that match TRBD1. This sequence originates from a female donor with multiple sclerosis, enrolled in a pregnancy study. The sample here was peripheral blood, taken in the third trimester of pregnancy. CDR3 in DNA: TGTGCCAGCAGTTGGGGACAGGGGGGTTTTCAGCCCCAGCATTTT. Protein product: CASSWGQGGFQPQHF. Together with reference TRBV28 and TRBJ1-5, the CDR3 gives the full variable domain: DVKVTQSSRYLVKRTGEKVFLECVQDMDHENMFWYRQDPGLGLRLIYFSYDVKMKEKGDIPEGYSVSREKKERFSLILESASTNQTSMYLCASSWGQGGFQPQHFGDGTRLSIL.